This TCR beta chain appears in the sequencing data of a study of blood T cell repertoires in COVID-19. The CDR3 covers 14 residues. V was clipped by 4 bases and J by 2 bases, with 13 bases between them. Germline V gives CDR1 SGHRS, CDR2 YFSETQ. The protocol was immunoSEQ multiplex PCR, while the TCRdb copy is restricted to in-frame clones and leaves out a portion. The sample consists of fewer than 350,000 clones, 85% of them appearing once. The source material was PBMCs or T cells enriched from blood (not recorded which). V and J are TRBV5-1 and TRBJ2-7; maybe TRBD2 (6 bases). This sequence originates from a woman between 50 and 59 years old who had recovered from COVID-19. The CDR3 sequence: CASSVGLPAYEQYF. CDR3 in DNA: TGCGCCAGCAGCGTGGGACTTCCAGCCTACGAGCAGTACTTC.